These 32 T cell receptor beta chains share one sample of origin, sequenced in a study of T cells in Graves' hyperthyroidism and ophthalmopathy. TCR beta CDR3 region amplification was performed from RNA transcripts. The TCR CDR3 first-round RT-PCR relied on the HTBI primer set. TCRdb reanalysed the multiplex PCR reads using MiXCR and keeps one entry per CDR3 protein. The table shows 250,000 to 400,000 distinct CDR3 sequences, with roughly an eighth occurring only once. The sample taken for sequencing was blood. These receptors all come from a woman aged 35 to 49 with Graves' ophthalmopathy.

This clonotype was recorded many times. The chain couples TRBV12-3 or TRBV12-4 to TRBJ1-2, with D unresolved. This CDR3 is 13 amino acids long. V was clipped by 6 bases and J by 1 base, with 9 bases between them. The CDR3: CASSPTDNYGYTF. In nucleotides, the CDR3 is TGTGCCAGCAGCCCAACAGATAACTATGGCTACACCTTC.

This clonotype has at least ten counts. The chain couples TRBV11-2 to TRBJ2-3; maybe TRBD2 (6 bases). V was shortened by 2 bases and J by 1 base, with 16 bases between the two germline ends. CDR1 and CDR2 (germline): SGHAT, FQNNGV. CDR3 size: 17 residues. The chain's CDR3 is CASSLNTGVTGTDTQYF. The CDR3 nucleotides read TGTGCCAGCAGCTTAAATACGGGGGTAACCGGCACAGATACGCAGTATTTT. Combining the CDR3 with reference TRBV11-2 and TRBJ2-3 gives the whole variable domain EAGVAQSPRYKIIEKRQSVAFWCNPISGHATLYWYQQILGQGPKLLIQFQNNGVVDDSQLPKDRFSAERLKGVDSTLKIQPAKLEDSAVYLCASSLNTGVTGTDTQYFGPGTRLTVL.

This clonotype occurred many times. This chain links TRBV7-2 with TRBJ1-2; maybe TRBD1 (6 bases). The CDR3 runs 14 residues. Germline V lookup: CDR1 SGHTA, CDR2 FQGNSA. Trimming left V 5 bases short and J 4 bases short, with 14 bases between. The CDR3 spells CASSIIQGPYGYTF. For the CDR3, the DNA is TGTGCCAGCAGCATAATACAGGGTCCCTATGGCTACACCTTC.

This clonotype was seen many times. V usage is TRBV2 and J usage is TRBJ1-1; D is possibly TRBD1 (6 bases). Trimming pared 3 bases from V and 4 bases from J, leaving 9 bases between. Germline CDR1 is SNHLY and CDR2 is FYNNEI. This CDR3 comprises 13 residues. The CDR3 DNA reads TGTGCCAGCAGTGAGAGGGGGAGCACTGAAGCTTTCTTT. Protein product: CASSERGSTEAFF.

This chain connects TRBV5-1 to TRBJ2-1; D is ambiguous. The V end lost 1 base, the J end lost 3 bases, and 11 bases lay between the germline ends. Germline assignment: CDR1 SGHRS and CDR2 YFSETQ. CDR3 length: 15 residues. The CDR3 sequence: CASSLLHPDYNEQFF. The CDR3 nucleotides are TGCGCCAGCAGCTTGTTACACCCCGACTACAATGAGCAGTTCTTC.

This clonotype has just one count. Possible read error: a much larger clone is one base away. V gene TRBV6-1 combines with J gene TRBJ2-1; D remains unclear. This CDR3 region has 13 residues. Germline V CDR1 and CDR2: MNHNS, SASEGT. The CDR3 here is CASSENLISEQLF. DNA for the CDR3: TGTGCCAGCAGTGAAAACCTAATTTCTGAGCAGCTCTTC.

This chain links TRBV25-1 with TRBJ2-4; 7 bases line up with TRBD1. Germline trimming cut 4 bases from V and 6 bases from J; bases unmatched to any gene: 6. The CDR3 totals 14 residues. CDR1 MGHDK and CDR2 SYGVNS come from the germline V gene. The CDR3, as DNA: TGTGCCAGCAGTGTTACCGGGACAGCAAACATTCAGTACTTC. Residues: CASSVTGTANIQYF.

There are a few counts of this clonotype. The J gene is TRBJ1-3, the V gene TRBV7-8; TRBD1 matches 9 bases. V lost 2 bases, J lost 3 bases, and 5 bases stayed unmatched. CDR1 and CDR2 (germline): SGHVS, FQNEAQ. The CDR3 is 16 amino acids. Here the CDR3 DNA reads TGTGCCAGCAGCTTAAGTACAGGGGGCTTTGGAAACACCATATATTTT. This codes for CASSLSTGGFGNTIYF.

In its sample, this clonotype was seen many times. The chain joins TRBV24-1 to TRBJ2-5, with D maybe TRBD1 (5 bases). V shed 2 bases and J shed 3 bases, with 9 bases lying between them. CDR1 and CDR2 (germline): KGHDR, SFDVKD. CDR3 length: 14 residues. This CDR3 is CATSDSSGKETQYF. CDR3 in DNA: TGTGCCACCAGTGATTCTTCAGGGAAAGAGACCCAGTACTTC.

V and J are TRBV13 and TRBJ2-5; 8 bases match TRBD1. V shed 1 base, J shed 3 bases, and the junction held 4 bases outside the gene matches. CDR3 length equals 15 residues. Looked up from germline, CDR1 is PRHDT and CDR2 is FYEKMQ (reference sequence). CDR3 sequence: CASSLARGREETQYF. CDR3 bases: TGTGCCAGCAGCTTAGCCAGGGGGCGGGAAGAGACCCAGTACTTC.

The table lists this clonotype with many counts. This chain links TRBV7-8 with TRBJ2-5, with a possible D match to TRBD1 (5 bases). Germline CDR1 and CDR2: SGHVS and FQNEAQ. V lost 1 base to trimming and J lost 4 bases, with 13 bases between them. The CDR3 contains 15 residues. The chain's CDR3 is CASSLGPGLVETQYF. The DNA for the CDR3 is TGTGCCAGCAGCTTAGGGCCAGGGCTAGTAGAGACCCAGTACTTC.

This clonotype was recorded at least ten times. The rearrangement joins TRBV19 to TRBJ2-7; a possible D gene is TRBD1 (5 bases). The length of the CDR3 is 13 residues. Germline assignment: CDR1 LNHDA and CDR2 SQIVND (reference sequence). Trimming took 4 bases from V and 3 from J, leaving 10 bases between them. The CDR3 DNA reads as TGTGCCAGTAGTACTACAGGAAACTACGAGCAGTACTTC. Protein product: CASSTTGNYEQYF.

The sample holds many counts of this clonotype. This chain uses TRBV12-3 or TRBV12-4 with TRBJ1-5; 8 bases align to TRBD1. The CDR3 contains 18 residues. Unmatched junction bases numbered 16, after V lost 6 bases and J lost 3 bases. The CDR3 sequence is CASSFRMMDREYNQPQHF. The CDR3 DNA is TGTGCCAGCAGCTTCCGGATGATGGACAGGGAGTACAATCAGCCCCAGCATTTT.

This clonotype occurred a few times. The chain uses TRBV5-5 and TRBJ1-6; possibly TRBD1 for D (5 bases). The CDR3 extends over 16 amino acids. Germline V gives CDR1 SGHKS, CDR2 YYEKEE (reference sequence). The V gene lost 6 bases and the J gene lost 10 bases, with 23 bases spanning the gap. CDR3 nucleotides: TGTGCCAGCAAGGGTGACGTACAGGCTCGGGGGTCACCCCTCCACTTT. This codes for CASKGDVQARGSPLHF.

V and J are TRBV9 and TRBJ2-5; 8 bases agree with TRBD1. Losses at the gene ends were 0 bases for V and 4 bases for J; bases not matched to a gene: 5. This CDR3 has 15 residues. Germline lookup yields CDR1 SGDLS and CDR2 YYNGEE. CDR3 residues: CASSVASQGAETQYF. For the CDR3, the DNA is TGTGCCAGCAGCGTAGCTTCCCAGGGGGCAGAGACCCAGTACTTC. Complete variable domain (other parts from reference TRBV9 and TRBJ2-5): DSGVTQTPKHLITATGQRVTLRCSPRSGDLSVYWYQQSLDQGLQFLIQYYNGEERAKGNILERFSAQQFPDLHSELNLSSLELGDSALYFCASSVASQGAETQYFGPGTRLLVL.

The genes are TRBV11-2 and TRBJ1-4; 7 bases fit TRBD1. The V and J ends lost 5 bases and 5 bases, in that order; junction bases with no gene match: 8. This CDR3 region has 15 residues. Looked up from germline, CDR1 is SGHAT and CDR2 is FQNNGV. This CDR3 is CASSPQDRLNEKLFF. In nucleotides, the CDR3 is TGTGCCAGCAGCCCTCAGGACAGGCTAAATGAAAAACTGTTTTTT. The full variable domain, its missing parts supplied by reference TRBV11-2 and TRBJ1-4, is EAGVAQSPRYKIIEKRQSVAFWCNPISGHATLYWYQQILGQGPKLLIQFQNNGVVDDSQLPKDRFSAERLKGVDSTLKIQPAKLEDSAVYLCASSPQDRLNEKLFFGSGTQLSVL.

In this sample, this clonotype turned up a few times. A single base separates this from a much larger clone, so it may be a read error. The chain uses TRBV10-3 and TRBJ1-4; D is undetermined. Germline loops: CDR1 ENHRY, CDR2 SYGVKD. CDR3 length: 13 residues. CDR3 coding DNA: TGTGCCATCTCGGTTTCAACTAATAAAAAACTGTTTTTT. This gives the protein CAISVSTNKKLFF.

Concerning this clonotype itself: A much larger clone lies a single base off, so this may be a read error. V is TRBV12-3 or TRBV12-4 and J is TRBJ2-1; D may correspond to TRBD1 or TRBD2 (5 bases each). The CDR3 has 15 amino acids. The CDR3 nucleotides are TGTGCCAGCAGTTTTGGGGGAGTTAGAATGGGTGAGCGGTTCTTC. Translating it yields CASSFGGVRMGERFF.

Of note for this clonotype: A much larger clonotype is one base distant, so this may be a read error. J is TRBJ2-6 and V is TRBV7-2; a weak D match, TRBD2 (8 bases). The CDR3 is 19 residues long. Germline loops: CDR1 SGHTA, CDR2 FQGNSA. The CDR3 sequence is CASSDRGTAGVSGAYVLTF. The CDR3 bases are TGTGCCAGCAGCGACAGAGGGACAGCGGGAGTCTCTGGGGCCTACGTCCTGACTTTC.

This clonotype was observed many times. The chain combines TRBV6-1 with TRBJ2-3; the D is unclear. Germline lookup yields CDR1 MNHNS and CDR2 SASEGT. Trimming left V 2 bases short and J 6 bases short, with 6 bases between. This CDR3 has 12 amino acids. As DNA, the CDR3 is TGTGCCAGCAGTGAACTGCGGGATACGCAGTATTTT. This translates into CASSELRDTQYF.

The genes are TRBV10-3 and TRBJ1-2; 9 nucleotides agree with TRBD1. Trimming took 6 bases from V and 1 from J; bases not matched to a gene: 3. Looked up from germline, CDR1 is ENHRY and CDR2 is SYGVKD. The CDR3 length is 14 residues. CDR3 protein: CAISGQGNNYGYTF. CDR3 in DNA: TGTGCCATCAGCGGACAGGGGAATAACTATGGCTACACCTTC.

This clonotype was counted at least ten times. This sequence joins TRBV6-1 and TRBJ2-7; D is unclear. The CDR3 contains 14 residues. The V gene's germline CDR1 is MNHNS and CDR2 SASEGT. Trimming stripped 8 bases from V and 0 bases from J, with 14 bases between. The CDR3 region has the DNA TGTGCCAGCTGTCAGAGTCCGGTCTCCTACGAGCAGTACTTC. It encodes CASCQSPVSYEQYF.

Ten or more counts support this clonotype. V usage is TRBV20-1 and J usage is TRBJ2-1, with D tentatively TRBD1 (7 bases). The CDR3 contains 17 residues. V lost 0 bases, J lost 8 bases, and 23 bases lay in between. Per germline, CDR1 DFQATT and CDR2 SNEGSKA (reference sequence). The CDR3 reads CSARDLRGATTRDEQFF. CDR3 coding DNA: TGCAGTGCTAGAGATCTCAGGGGGGCTACCACGCGGGATGAGCAGTTCTTC.

In its sample, this clonotype was seen many times. V and J are TRBV2 and TRBJ2-3; 12 nucleotides line up with TRBD2. The CDR3 sequence is 23 residues long. V lost 4 bases and J lost 1; bases outside the gene matches: 24. The germline CDR1 and CDR2 sequences are SNHLY and FYNNEI. DNA for the CDR3: TGTGCCAGCAGTGGGTGGACTAGCGGGATGGTCCCTCACTCCTCCCTGGGCACAGATACGCAGTATTTT. Its translation is CASSGWTSGMVPHSSLGTDTQYF.

The chain recombines TRBV30 with TRBJ2-7; D remains unclear. V was cut by 5 bases and J by 0 bases, with 5 bases left in between. The CDR3 has 11 residues. Germline V lookup: CDR1 GTSNPN, CDR2 SVGIG (reference sequence). The CDR3 reads CAWGNSYEQYF. CDR3 nucleotides: TGTGCCTGGGGTAACTCCTACGAGCAGTACTTC.

The chain has TRBV30 and TRBJ2-1, with D uncertain. Germline values: CDR1 GTSNPN, CDR2 SVGIG (reference sequence). V was shortened by 0 bases and J by 5 bases, with 8 bases between the two germline ends. This CDR3 is built from 13 residues. In DNA form, the CDR3 reads TGTGCCTGGAGTGTAAGGCGCGACAATGAGCAGTTCTTC. Residues: CAWSVRRDNEQFF.

The table lists this clonotype with many counts. The chain has TRBV20-1 and TRBJ2-5; D perhaps matches TRBD2 (6 bases). Germline lookup yields CDR1 DFQATT and CDR2 SNEGSKA (reference sequence). Trimming stripped 5 bases from V and 2 bases from J, with 15 bases between. The CDR3 consists of 14 residues. The CDR3 DNA is TGCAGTGCTGAATCCCCGGGGGATCAAGAGACCCAGTACTTC. This gives the protein CSAESPGDQETQYF.

This clonotype appeared many times. In DNA form, the CDR3 reads TGTGCCAGCAGCCCGGGACAGGGTAAAATCTACAATGAGCAGTTCTTC. Its translation is CASSPGQGKIYNEQFF. J is TRBJ2-1 and V is TRBV28, with 9 bases identical to TRBD1. CDR1 and CDR2 (germline): MDHEN, SYDVKM. The CDR3 is made up of 16 amino acids. V was clipped by 6 bases and J by 3 bases; unmatched bases: 9. The whole variable domain, remainder taken from reference TRBV28 and TRBJ2-1, is DVKVTQSSRYLVKRTGEKVFLECVQDMDHENMFWYRQDPGLGLRLIYFSYDVKMKEKGDIPEGYSVSREKKERFSLILESASTNQTSMYLCASSPGQGKIYNEQFFGPGTRLTVL.

V is TRBV3-1 and J is TRBJ2-2, with D tentatively TRBD1 (5 bases). This CDR3 has 17 amino acids. Trimming removed 5 bases from V and 1 base from J, with 17 bases in between. CDR1 and CDR2 from the germline V gene are LGHDT and YNNKEL (reference sequence). The CDR3 loop reads CASSGVSGRENTGELFF. CDR3 nucleotide sequence: TGTGCCAGCAGCGGAGTCTCGGGCAGGGAGAACACCGGGGAGCTGTTTTTT.

The chain couples TRBV27 to TRBJ2-7, with a weak D call TRBD1 (5 bases). The CDR3 has 13 residues. The V gene lost 3 bases and the J gene lost 6 bases, with 12 bases spanning the gap. Germline V gene data show CDR1 as MNHEY and CDR2 as SMNVEV (reference sequence). Here the CDR3 DNA reads TGTGCCAGCAGTTTCCTCGGCAGGGCCGAGCAGTACTTC. Translated: CASSFLGRAEQYF.

This clonotype was recorded many times. The J gene is TRBJ2-1, the V gene TRBV3-1; 7 nucleotides line up with TRBD1. Germline loops: CDR1 LGHDT, CDR2 YNNKEL (reference sequence). J lost 4 bases, V lost 1 base, and 7 bases had no gene match. The CDR3 contains 16 residues. The CDR3 DNA reads as TGTGCCAGCAGCCAAGTTTCCGGGACAGTGTACAATGAGCAGTTCTTC. Translated, it gives CASSQVSGTVYNEQFF.

In this sample, this clonotype turned up a few times. The rearrangement uses TRBV5-1 and TRBJ2-7, with 7 bases aligning to TRBD1. This CDR3 comprises 14 residues. CDR1 and CDR2 from the germline V gene are SGHRS and YFSETQ. With 8 bases clipped from V and 0 bases from J, the junction kept 8 bases outside the gene matches. CDR3 bases: TGCGCCAGGAGTCCCCGGGACAGCTCCTACGAGCAGTACTTC. It specifies CARSPRDSSYEQYF.